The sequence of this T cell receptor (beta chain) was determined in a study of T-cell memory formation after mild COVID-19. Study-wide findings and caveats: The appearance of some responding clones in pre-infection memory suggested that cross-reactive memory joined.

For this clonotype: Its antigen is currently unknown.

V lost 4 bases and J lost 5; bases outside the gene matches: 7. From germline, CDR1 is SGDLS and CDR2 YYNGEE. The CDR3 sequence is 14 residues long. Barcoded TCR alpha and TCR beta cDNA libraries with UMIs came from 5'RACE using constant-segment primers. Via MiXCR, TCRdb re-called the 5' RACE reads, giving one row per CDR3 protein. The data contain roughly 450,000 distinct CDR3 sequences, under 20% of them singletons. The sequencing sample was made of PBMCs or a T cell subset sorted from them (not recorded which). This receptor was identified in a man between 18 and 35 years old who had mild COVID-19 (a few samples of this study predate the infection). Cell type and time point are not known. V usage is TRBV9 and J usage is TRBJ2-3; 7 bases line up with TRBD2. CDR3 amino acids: CASSPRGDGDTQYF. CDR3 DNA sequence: TGTGCCAGCAGCCCCCGGGGGGATGGAGATACGCAGTATTTT.